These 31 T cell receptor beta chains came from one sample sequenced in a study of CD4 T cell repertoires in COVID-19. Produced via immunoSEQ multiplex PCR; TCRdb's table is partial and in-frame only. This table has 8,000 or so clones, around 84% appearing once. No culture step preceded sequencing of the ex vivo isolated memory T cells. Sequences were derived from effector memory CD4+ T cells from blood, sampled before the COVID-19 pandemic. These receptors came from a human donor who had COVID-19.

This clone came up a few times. The CDR3 DNA is TGTGCTAGTGGTTTAAGGGGACCGGCGGCAGGGGACGAGCAGTACTTC. Protein: CASGLRGPAAGDEQYF. The chain recombines TRBV12-5 with TRBJ2-7; a possible D gene is TRBD1 (6 bases). Germline V gene lookup returns CDR1 LGHNT and CDR2 FRNRAP. Trimming stripped 3 bases from V and 5 bases from J, with 20 bases between. This CDR3 is 16 amino acids long.

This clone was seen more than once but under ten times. CDR3 nucleotide sequence: TGTGCCAGCAACCTAGCGCGCACAGATACGCAGTATTTT. This translates into CASNLARTDTQYF. The gene calls are TRBV2 and TRBJ2-3; D perhaps matches TRBD2 (6 bases). Trimming cost V 7 bases and J 1 base, with 9 bases left between them. Germline CDR1 and CDR2: SNHLY and FYNNEI. This CDR3 is 13 amino acids long.

CDR3 coding DNA: TGTGCCAGCAGCCCCACAGGGAAGTCTTTCGGAGCTGGAAACACCATATATTTT. It yields the protein CASSPTGKSFGAGNTIYF. The chain employs TRBV25-1 and TRBJ1-3, with a possible D match to TRBD1 (6 bases). Germline values: CDR1 MGHDK, CDR2 SYGVNS. The CDR3 covers 18 residues. V lost 6 bases and J 2 bases, leaving 23 bases between the germline ends.

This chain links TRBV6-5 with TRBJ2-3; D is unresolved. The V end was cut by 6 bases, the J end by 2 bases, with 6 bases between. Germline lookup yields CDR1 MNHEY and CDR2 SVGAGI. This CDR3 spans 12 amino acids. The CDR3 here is CASSPHTDTQYF. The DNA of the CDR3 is TGTGCCAGCAGCCCACACACAGATACGCAGTATTTT.

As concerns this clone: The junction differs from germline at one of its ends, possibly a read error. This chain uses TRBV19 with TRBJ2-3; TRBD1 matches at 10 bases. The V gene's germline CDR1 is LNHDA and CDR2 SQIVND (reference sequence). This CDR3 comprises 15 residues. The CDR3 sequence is CAYQGDRGRTDMQYF. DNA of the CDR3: TGTGCCTACCAAGGAGACAGGGGGCGTACAGATATGCAGTATTTT.

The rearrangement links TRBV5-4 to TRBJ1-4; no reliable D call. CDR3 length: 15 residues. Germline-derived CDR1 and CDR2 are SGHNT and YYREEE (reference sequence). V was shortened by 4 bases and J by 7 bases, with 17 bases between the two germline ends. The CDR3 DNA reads TGTGCCAGCAGCCGAATCCCGGCCGGAGCTGAAAAACTGTTTTTT. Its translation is CASSRIPAGAEKLFF.

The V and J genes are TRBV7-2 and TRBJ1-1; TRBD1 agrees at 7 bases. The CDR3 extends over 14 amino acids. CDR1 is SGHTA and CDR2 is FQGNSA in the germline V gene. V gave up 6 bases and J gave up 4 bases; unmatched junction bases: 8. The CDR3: CASSSGQLFTEAFF. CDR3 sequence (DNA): TGTGCCAGCAGTTCGGGACAGCTCTTCACTGAAGCTTTCTTT.

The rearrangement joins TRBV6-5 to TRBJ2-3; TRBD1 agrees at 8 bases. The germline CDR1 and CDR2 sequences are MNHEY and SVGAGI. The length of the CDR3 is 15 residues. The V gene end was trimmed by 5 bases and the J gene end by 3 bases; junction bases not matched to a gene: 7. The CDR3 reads CASSQGASKTDTQYF. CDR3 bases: TGTGCCAGCAGTCAGGGGGCGTCGAAGACAGATACGCAGTATTTT.

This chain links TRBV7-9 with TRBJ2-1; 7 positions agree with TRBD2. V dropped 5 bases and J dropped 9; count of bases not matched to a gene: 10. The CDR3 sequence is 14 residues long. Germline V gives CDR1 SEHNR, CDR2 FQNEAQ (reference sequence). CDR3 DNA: TGTGCCAGCAGCCAACTAGCGCATTTTAGTGAGCAGTTCTTC. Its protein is CASSQLAHFSEQFF.

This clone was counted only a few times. CDR3 nucleotides: TGTGCCAGCAGCTTACATACAGGGAGCAATCAGCCCCAGCATTTT. Encoded protein: CASSLHTGSNQPQHF. The rearrangement links TRBV7-2 to TRBJ1-5, with D maybe TRBD1 (6 bases). V lost 2 bases, J lost 1 base, and 9 bases lay in between. The germline gives CDR1 SGHTA, CDR2 FQGNSA. This CDR3 has 15 residues.

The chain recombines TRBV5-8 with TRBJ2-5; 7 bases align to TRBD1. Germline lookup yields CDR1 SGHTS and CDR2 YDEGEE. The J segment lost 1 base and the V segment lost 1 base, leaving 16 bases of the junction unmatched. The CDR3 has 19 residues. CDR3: CASSLNRGLGTNLQETQYF. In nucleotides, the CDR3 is TGTGCCAGCAGCTTGAACAGGGGATTAGGGACAAACCTCCAAGAGACCCAGTACTTC.

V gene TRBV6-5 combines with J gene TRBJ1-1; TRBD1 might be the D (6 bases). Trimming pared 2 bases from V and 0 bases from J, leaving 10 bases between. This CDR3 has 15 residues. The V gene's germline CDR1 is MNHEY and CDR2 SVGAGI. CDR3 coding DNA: TGTGCCAGCAGTTACAACAGGGCTATGAACACTGAAGCTTTCTTT. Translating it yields CASSYNRAMNTEAFF.

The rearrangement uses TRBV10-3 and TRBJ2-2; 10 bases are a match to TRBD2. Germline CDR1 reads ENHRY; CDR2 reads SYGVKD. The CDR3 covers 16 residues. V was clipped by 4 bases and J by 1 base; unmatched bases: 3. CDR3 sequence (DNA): TGTGCCATCAGTGCTAGCGGGGGTATGAACACCGGGGAGCTGTTTTTT. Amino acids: CAISASGGMNTGELFF.

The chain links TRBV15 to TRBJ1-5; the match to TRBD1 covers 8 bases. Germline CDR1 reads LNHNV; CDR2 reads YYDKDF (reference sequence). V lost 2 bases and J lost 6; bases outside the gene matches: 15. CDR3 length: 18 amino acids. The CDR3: CATSRNPGETGAGQPQHF. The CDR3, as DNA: TGTGCCACCAGCAGAAACCCAGGGGAGACAGGGGCAGGTCAGCCCCAGCATTTT.

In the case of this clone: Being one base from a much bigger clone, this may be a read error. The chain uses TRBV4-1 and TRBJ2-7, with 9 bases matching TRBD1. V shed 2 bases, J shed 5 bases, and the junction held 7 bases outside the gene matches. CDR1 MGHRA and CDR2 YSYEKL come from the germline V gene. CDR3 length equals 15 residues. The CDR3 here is CASSQTGTGIDEQYF. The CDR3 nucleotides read TGCGCCAGCAGCCAAACCGGGACAGGGATTGACGAGCAGTACTTC.

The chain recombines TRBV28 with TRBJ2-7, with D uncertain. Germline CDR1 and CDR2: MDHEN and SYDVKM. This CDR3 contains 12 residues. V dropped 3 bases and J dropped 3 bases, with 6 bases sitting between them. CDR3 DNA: TGTGCCAGCAGTTTGGGCAACTACGAGCAGTACTTC. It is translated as CASSLGNYEQYF. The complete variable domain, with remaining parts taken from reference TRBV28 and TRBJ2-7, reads DVKVTQSSRYLVKRTGEKVFLECVQDMDHENMFWYRQDPGLGLRLIYFSYDVKMKEKGDIPEGYSVSREKKERFSLILESASTNQTSMYLCASSLGNYEQYFGPGTRLTVT.

The CDR3 region is CASSVGAGINTQYF. CDR3 coding DNA: TGTGCCAGCTCAGTCGGCGCGGGGATTAATACGCAGTATTTT. The chain has TRBV28 and TRBJ2-3; D perhaps matches TRBD2 (6 bases). The CDR3 has 14 residues. Germline assignment: CDR1 MDHEN and CDR2 SYDVKM. V gave up 8 bases and J gave up 7 bases, with 19 bases separating them.

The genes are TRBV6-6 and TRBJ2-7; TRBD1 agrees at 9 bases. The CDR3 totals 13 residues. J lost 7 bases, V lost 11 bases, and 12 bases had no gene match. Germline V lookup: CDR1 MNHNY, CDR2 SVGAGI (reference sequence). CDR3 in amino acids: CACYGQGRREQYF. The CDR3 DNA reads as TGTGCCTGCTATGGACAGGGGAGAAGAGAGCAGTACTTC.

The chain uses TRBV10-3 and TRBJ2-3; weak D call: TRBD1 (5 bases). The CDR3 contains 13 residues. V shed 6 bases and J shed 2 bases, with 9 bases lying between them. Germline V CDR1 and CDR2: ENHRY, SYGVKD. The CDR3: CAIRIQVTDTQYF. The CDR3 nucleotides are TGTGCCATCAGGATACAGGTCACAGATACGCAGTATTTT.

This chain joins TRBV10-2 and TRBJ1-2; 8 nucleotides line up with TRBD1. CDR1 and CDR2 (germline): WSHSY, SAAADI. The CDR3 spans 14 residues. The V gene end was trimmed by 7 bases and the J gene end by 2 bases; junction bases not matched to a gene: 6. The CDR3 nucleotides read TGCGCCAGCACGGGACAGGAAACCAACTATGGCTACACCTTC. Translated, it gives CASTGQETNYGYTF.

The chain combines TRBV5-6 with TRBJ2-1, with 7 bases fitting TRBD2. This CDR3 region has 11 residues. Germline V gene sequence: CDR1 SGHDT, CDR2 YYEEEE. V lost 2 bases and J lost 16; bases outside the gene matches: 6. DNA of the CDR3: TGTGCCAGCAGCTTAGGTACTAGCGCCTTCTTC. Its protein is CASSLGTSAFF.

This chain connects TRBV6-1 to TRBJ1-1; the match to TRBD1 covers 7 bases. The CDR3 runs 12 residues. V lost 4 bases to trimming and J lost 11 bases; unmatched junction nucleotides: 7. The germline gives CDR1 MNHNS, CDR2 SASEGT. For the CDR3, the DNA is TGTGCCAGCAGTGTACAGGGGTCCGTGGCTTTCTTT. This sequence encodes CASSVQGSVAFF.

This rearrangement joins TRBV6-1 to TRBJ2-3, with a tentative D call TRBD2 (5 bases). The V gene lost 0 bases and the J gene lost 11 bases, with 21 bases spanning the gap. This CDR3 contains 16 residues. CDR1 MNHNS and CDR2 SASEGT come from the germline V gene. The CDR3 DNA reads TGTGCCAGCAGTGAAGCGCTCGACCCGGCGGGTGTCAGGCAGTATTTT. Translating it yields CASSEALDPAGVRQYF.

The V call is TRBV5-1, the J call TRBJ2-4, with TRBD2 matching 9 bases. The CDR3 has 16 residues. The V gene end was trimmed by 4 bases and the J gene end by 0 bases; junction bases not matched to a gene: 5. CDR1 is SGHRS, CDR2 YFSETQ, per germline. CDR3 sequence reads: CASSLELAGAKNIQYF. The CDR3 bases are TGCGCCAGCAGCCTAGAACTAGCGGGAGCCAAAAACATTCAGTACTTC.

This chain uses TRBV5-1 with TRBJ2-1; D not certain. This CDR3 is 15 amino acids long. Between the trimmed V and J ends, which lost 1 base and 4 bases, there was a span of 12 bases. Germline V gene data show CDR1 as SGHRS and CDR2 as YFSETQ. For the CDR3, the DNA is TGCGCCAGCAGCTTGTTGGCAGAATTGTACAATGAGCAGTTCTTC. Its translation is CASSLLAELYNEQFF.

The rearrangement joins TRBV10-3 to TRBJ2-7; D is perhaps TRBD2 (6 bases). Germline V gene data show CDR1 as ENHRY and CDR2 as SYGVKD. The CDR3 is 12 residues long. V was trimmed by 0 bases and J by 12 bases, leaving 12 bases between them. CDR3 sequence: CAISESDTGRYF. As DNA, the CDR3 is TGTGCCATCAGTGAGTCGGACACCGGGAGGTACTTC.

CDR3 sequence: CASSPLKSSGGQETQYF. The CDR3 DNA reads TGCGCCAGCAGCCCCCTCAAATCTAGCGGGGGACAAGAGACCCAGTACTTC. The V call is TRBV4-1, the J call TRBJ2-5; the match to TRBD2 covers 10 bases. The V gene's germline CDR1 is MGHRA and CDR2 YSYEKL. Trimming at V came to 4 bases and at J to 2 bases, leaving 10 bases not matched to a gene. CDR3 length: 17 residues.

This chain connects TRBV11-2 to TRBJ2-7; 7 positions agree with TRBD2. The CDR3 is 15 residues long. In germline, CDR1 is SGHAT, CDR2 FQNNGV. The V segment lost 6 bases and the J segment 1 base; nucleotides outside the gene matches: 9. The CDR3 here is CASSLGRGSSYEQYF. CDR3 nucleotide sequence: TGTGCCAGCAGTCTAGGGCGGGGGTCATCCTACGAGCAGTACTTC.

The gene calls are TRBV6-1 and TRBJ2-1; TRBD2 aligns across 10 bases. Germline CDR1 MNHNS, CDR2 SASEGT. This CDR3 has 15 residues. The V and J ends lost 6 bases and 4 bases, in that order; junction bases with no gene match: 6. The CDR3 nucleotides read TGTGCCAGCAGGGTAGCGGGAGGTACTTACAATGAGCAGTTCTTC. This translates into CASRVAGGTYNEQFF.

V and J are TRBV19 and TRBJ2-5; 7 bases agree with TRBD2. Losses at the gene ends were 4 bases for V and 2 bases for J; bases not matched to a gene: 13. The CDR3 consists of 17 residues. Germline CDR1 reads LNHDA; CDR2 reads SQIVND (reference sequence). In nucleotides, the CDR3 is TGTGCCAGTAGTAAAGGTTTAGGGGCTAGCGGTCAAGAGACCCAGTACTTC. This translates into CASSKGLGASGQETQYF.

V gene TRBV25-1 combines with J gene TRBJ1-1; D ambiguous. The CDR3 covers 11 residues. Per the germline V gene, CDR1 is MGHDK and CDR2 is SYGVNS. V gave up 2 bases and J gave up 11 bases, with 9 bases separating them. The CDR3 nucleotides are TGTGCCAGCAGTGAAGGAGGTGGGGCTTTCTTT. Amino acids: CASSEGGGAFF.